One and the same sample provided the 2 T cell receptor beta chains below, sequenced in a study of tumor-infiltrating lymphocytes in localized non-small cell lung cancer. Using immunoSEQ multiplex PCR, the repertoire was profiled, and TCRdb retains in-frame clones only, with some absent. The data contain more than 15,000 clones, over 65% of them singletons. Sequences were obtained from lung tumor tissue. The receptors originated from a human donor with non-small cell lung cancer.

This chain links TRBV29-1 with TRBJ1-1, with D perhaps TRBD1 (6 bases). Germline V lookup: CDR1 SQVTM, CDR2 ANQGSEA. Trimming stripped 6 bases from V and 5 bases from J, with 19 bases between. The CDR3 loop spans 14 amino acids. CDR3 nucleotide sequence: TGCAGCGTCGGGGGTCCGGGGGCGCGAACTGAAGCTTTCTTT. Amino acids: CSVGGPGARTEAFF.

V is TRBV27 and J is TRBJ1-5; no reliable D call. CDR3 size: 13 residues. CDR1 and CDR2 from the germline V gene are MNHEY and SMNVEV (reference sequence). V was cut by 4 bases and J by 3 bases, with 7 bases left in between. CDR3 in DNA: TGTGCCAGCAGTTCGCGCTACAATCAGCCCCAGCATTTT. This encodes CASSSRYNQPQHF.